This passage covers 27 T cell receptor beta chains from one sample sequenced in a study of blood T cell repertoires in COVID-19. Clones were read by immunoSEQ multiplex PCR, and TCRdb kept only the in-frame ones, dropping some. The sample includes 70,000 to 95,000 clones, roughly four fifths seen only once; the top ten take about 13%. Sequencing was carried out using peripheral blood. These receptors were obtained from a human donor in a cohort sampled during active COVID-19.

A remark on this clone: The junction shows a germline mismatch at one end, possibly a read error. The rearrangement uses TRBV6-5 and TRBJ1-2; D gene uncertain. Germline values: CDR1 MNHEY, CDR2 SVGAGI. The CDR3 is 12 amino acids. This CDR3 is CASSYSNSGYTF. The CDR3 DNA follows: TGTGCCAGCAGTTACTCGAACTCTGGCTACACCTTC.

The V and J genes are TRBV7-3 and TRBJ1-1, with 7 bases fitting TRBD1. The V gene's germline CDR1 is SGHTA and CDR2 FQGTGA. The CDR3 runs 13 residues. V was pared by 4 bases and J by 4 bases, with 3 bases of the junction left unmatched. As DNA, the CDR3 is TGTGCCAGCAGCTCCGGACAGGCCACTGAAGCTTTCTTT. Its protein is CASSSGQATEAFF.

CDR3 sequence (DNA): TGTGCCAGCAGTCCGGGCCGGGGGACGTCAACTAATGAAAAACTGTTTTTT. Protein: CASSPGRGTSTNEKLFF. The chain carries TRBV28 and TRBJ1-4, with a possible D match to TRBD1 (5 bases). Germline V gives CDR1 MDHEN, CDR2 SYDVKM. This CDR3 contains 17 residues. Between the trimmed V and J ends, which lost 5 bases and 0 bases, there was a span of 16 bases.

This rearrangement joins TRBV6-2 or TRBV6-3 to TRBJ1-2, with D possibly TRBD1 on 5 matching bases. With 2 bases removed from V and 4 bases from J, the gap between germline ends came to 11 bases. CDR3 size: 14 residues. Per germline, CDR1 MNHEY and CDR2 SVGEGT. This CDR3 reads CASSYPGVAYGYTF. Written as DNA, the CDR3 is TGTGCCAGCAGTTACCCGGGGGTGGCCTATGGCTACACCTTC.

The chain couples TRBV5-6 to TRBJ2-5; no clear D gene. V was shortened by 0 bases and J by 1 base, with 7 bases between the two germline ends. In germline, CDR1 is SGHDT, CDR2 YYEEEE. This CDR3 is built from 14 residues. This chain's CDR3 is CASSLVMSQETQYF. CDR3 coding DNA: TGTGCCAGCAGCTTGGTAATGTCCCAAGAGACCCAGTACTTC.

The chain uses TRBV7-9 and TRBJ2-1; 9 bases are shared with TRBD1. CDR1 is SEHNR, CDR2 FQNEAQ, per germline (reference sequence). Losses at the gene ends were 5 bases for V and 9 bases for J; bases not matched to a gene: 20. The CDR3 totals 18 residues. CDR3 loop: CASSPQTGRQGGIFEQFF. The CDR3 DNA reads TGTGCCAGCAGCCCACAAACTGGGAGACAGGGGGGGATTTTTGAGCAGTTCTTC.

This sequence joins TRBV14 and TRBJ2-7, with TRBD1 matching over 8 bases. The V and J ends lost 2 bases and 6 bases, in that order; junction bases with no gene match: 6. This CDR3 contains 14 residues. Germline values: CDR1 SGHDN, CDR2 FVKESK. The CDR3 is CASSQYQGAGEQYF. For the CDR3, the DNA is TGTGCCAGCAGCCAATATCAGGGGGCCGGCGAGCAGTACTTC.

This clone occurred a few times. The V call is TRBV6-5, the J call TRBJ1-1; D perhaps matches TRBD1 (5 bases). CDR3 length: 14 amino acids. V was cut by 6 bases and J by 2 bases, with 13 bases left in between. Germline assignment: CDR1 MNHEY and CDR2 SVGAGI. CDR3 nucleotides: TGTGCCAGCAGAACGACAGCTTTTAACACTGAAGCTTTCTTT. Its protein is CASRTTAFNTEAFF.

The V call is TRBV4-1, the J call TRBJ2-7; 11 positions match TRBD2. The CDR3 extends over 16 amino acids. Losses at the gene ends were 4 bases for V and 1 base for J; bases not matched to a gene: 6. The germline V gene encodes CDR1 MGHRA and CDR2 YSYEKL. The DNA for the CDR3 is TGCGCCAGCAGCCCTCTAGCGGGGGGCCTTTCCTACGAGCAGTACTTC. This encodes CASSPLAGGLSYEQYF.

This CDR3 reads CASSEFKVAGNEKLFF. For the CDR3, the DNA is TGTGCCAGCAGTGAATTTAAGGTAGCGGGGAATGAAAAACTGTTTTTT. V is TRBV25-1 and J is TRBJ1-4; no clear D gene. Trimming shortened V by 1 base and J by 5 bases, and 14 bases separated the two germline ends. The V gene's germline CDR1 is MGHDK and CDR2 SYGVNS. This CDR3 has 16 amino acids.

The J gene is TRBJ1-1, the V gene TRBV12-3 or TRBV12-4, with unresolved D. V lost 2 bases and J 7 bases, leaving 8 bases between the germline ends. The CDR3 is 12 amino acids. CDR3 loop: CASSLRGREAFF. CDR3 DNA sequence: TGTGCCAGCAGTTTACGCGGTCGTGAAGCTTTCTTT.

CDR3 bases: TGTGCCAGCAGCGAACAGTGGAACACTGAAGCTTTCTTT. It specifies CASSEQWNTEAFF. The rearrangement uses TRBV9 and TRBJ1-1; D unclear. V was trimmed by 3 bases and J by 1 base, leaving 7 bases between them. CDR1 and CDR2 (germline): SGDLS, YYNGEE. The CDR3 totals 13 residues.

This rearrangement joins TRBV5-4 to TRBJ1-4; 9 bases are shared with TRBD1. Germline V gene sequence: CDR1 SGHNT, CDR2 YYREEE (reference sequence). After removal of 3 bases from V and 5 bases from J, the junction contained 5 bases not matched to a gene. This CDR3 region has 15 residues. CDR3 amino acids: CASSSGQGYNEKLFF. As DNA, the CDR3 is TGTGCCAGCAGCTCGGGACAGGGCTACAATGAAAAACTGTTTTTT.

Here the CDR3 reads CSVLFPGQGYGYTF. CDR3 sequence (DNA): TGCAGCGTTCTGTTTCCGGGACAGGGCTATGGCTACACCTTC. This chain connects TRBV29-1 to TRBJ1-2, with TRBD1 matching over 9 bases. V lost 5 bases, J lost 4 bases, and 8 bases stayed unmatched. Germline assignment: CDR1 SQVTM and CDR2 ANQGSEA. The CDR3 is 14 residues long. Full variable domain (outside the CDR3, taken from reference TRBV29-1 and TRBJ1-2): SAVISQKPSRDICQRGTSLTIQCQVDSQVTMMFWYRQQPGQSLTLIATANQGSEATYESGFVIDKFPISRPNLTFSTLTVSNMSPEDSSIYLCSVLFPGQGYGYTFGSGTRLTVV.

This clone was recorded once. The V gene is TRBV11-3, the J gene TRBJ2-7, with 12 bases lining up with TRBD2. Trimming removed 6 bases from V and 5 bases from J; junction bases left unmatched: 14. The CDR3 has 17 amino acids. The germline V gene encodes CDR1 SGHNT and CDR2 YENEEA. CDR3 coding DNA: TGTGCCAGCAGAACTAGCGGGGGGAGCATCCTCCCCCACGAGCAGTACTTC. This codes for CASRTSGGSILPHEQYF. Complete variable domain (other parts from reference TRBV11-3 and TRBJ2-7): EAGVVQSPRYKIIEKKQPVAFWCNPISGHNTLYWYLQNLGQGPELLIRYENEEAVDDSQLPKDRFSAERLKGVDSTLKIQPAELGDSAVYLCASRTSGGSILPHEQYFGPGTRLTVT.

The CDR3 region is CATSDPGTSTDTQYF. The CDR3 DNA sequence: TGTGCCACCAGTGACCCGGGGACTAGCACAGATACGCAGTATTTT. This chain joins TRBV24-1 and TRBJ2-3; a weak D match, TRBD2 (6 bases). Germline V gene data show CDR1 as KGHDR and CDR2 as SFDVKD. This CDR3 spans 15 amino acids. The V end was cut by 4 bases, the J end by 0 bases, with 10 bases between.

J is TRBJ2-1 and V is TRBV11-1; D not resolved. From germline, CDR1 is SGHAT and CDR2 FQDESV (reference sequence). The CDR3 has 13 residues. Trimming stripped 3 bases from V and 12 bases from J, with 15 bases between. For the CDR3, the DNA is TGTGCCAGCAGCTTGAGGCGGAGCCGGCGGCAGTTCTTC. The encoded protein is CASSLRRSRRQFF.

This chain joins TRBV7-3 and TRBJ2-2; D not resolved. This CDR3 is built from 11 residues. V was cut by 5 bases and J by 8 bases, with 6 bases left in between. Per the germline V gene, CDR1 is SGHTA and CDR2 is FQGTGA. The CDR3, as DNA: TGTGCCAGCAGCCCCGGTGGGGAGCTGTTTTTT. Translating gives CASSPGGELFF.

In its sample, this clone was seen a few times. The chain uses TRBV2 and TRBJ2-7, with TRBD1 identical over 7 bases. The J segment lost 0 bases and the V segment lost 8 bases, leaving 7 bases of the junction unmatched. The CDR3 contains 14 residues. The V gene's germline CDR1 is SNHLY and CDR2 FYNNEI. This chain's CDR3 is CASGGQVPSYEQYF. CDR3 nucleotides: TGTGCCAGCGGTGGACAGGTCCCCTCCTACGAGCAGTACTTC.

The V gene is TRBV14, the J gene TRBJ1-4; no firm D call. Trimming pared 6 bases from V and 7 bases from J, leaving 12 bases between. Germline assignment: CDR1 SGHDN and CDR2 FVKESK. The length of the CDR3 is 13 residues. For the CDR3, the DNA is TGTGCCAGCAGTCGGTGGCGGGGTGAAAAACTGTTTTTT. It is translated as CASSRWRGEKLFF.

This sequence joins TRBV5-4 and TRBJ2-5; TRBD1 aligns across 11 bases. This CDR3 is 16 amino acids long. Per the germline V gene, CDR1 is SGHNT and CDR2 is YYREEE (reference sequence). J lost 4 bases, V lost 4 bases, and 9 bases had no gene match. The CDR3 nucleotides are TGTGCCAGCAGCACCCCTAGGACAGGGGGCGCAGAGACCCAGTACTTC. It is translated as CASSTPRTGGAETQYF.

The sample holds a few counts of this clone. This chain joins TRBV4-1 and TRBJ2-5; tentatively, D is TRBD2 (6 bases). CDR3 length: 14 amino acids. Germline lookup yields CDR1 MGHRA and CDR2 YSYEKL. The ends were cut back, 3 bases at V and 2 bases at J, with 10 bases in the middle. CDR3 coding DNA: TGCGCCAGCAGCCACCCGACTAGACAAGAGACCCAGTACTTC. It specifies CASSHPTRQETQYF.

J is TRBJ2-7 and V is TRBV18; D perhaps matches TRBD1 (6 bases). This CDR3 comprises 14 residues. The V gene's germline CDR1 is KGHSH and CDR2 LQKENI. V dropped 2 bases and J dropped 3 bases, with 11 bases sitting between them. CDR3 residues: CASSPAGVRYEQYF. CDR3 sequence (DNA): TGTGCCAGCTCACCAGCAGGGGTGCGCTACGAGCAGTACTTC.

The rearrangement links TRBV29-1 to TRBJ1-1; possibly TRBD1 for D (5 bases). Germline CDR1 is SQVTM and CDR2 is ANQGSEA. The CDR3 totals 11 residues. V lost 5 bases, J lost 11 bases, and 15 bases lay in between. Here the CDR3 DNA reads TGCAGCGTTCGTGAGGCAGGGCGGGCTTTCTTT. It encodes CSVREAGRAFF.

This clone was found a few times. The genes are TRBV18 and TRBJ2-7, with D hard to call. The CDR3 runs 13 residues. The V and J ends lost 1 base and 0 bases respectively, with 4 bases between them. CDR1 and CDR2 from the germline V gene are KGHSH and LQKENI. The CDR3 sequence: CASSPLSSYEQYF. For the CDR3, the DNA is TGTGCCAGCTCACCACTCAGCTCCTACGAGCAGTACTTC.

The chain combines TRBV4-1 with TRBJ2-7; 8 bases match TRBD1. This CDR3 spans 16 amino acids. Per the germline V gene, CDR1 is MGHRA and CDR2 is YSYEKL. Unmatched junction bases numbered 7, after V lost 1 base and J lost 2 bases. The CDR3 spells CASSQGPGQATYEQYF. In DNA form, the CDR3 reads TGCGCCAGCAGCCAAGGCCCGGGACAGGCAACCTACGAGCAGTACTTC.

The chain carries TRBV11-2 and TRBJ1-2; unclear D gene. This CDR3 is 15 amino acids long. V lost 2 bases, J lost 0 bases, and 10 bases lay in between. Per germline, CDR1 SGHAT and CDR2 FQNNGV. The CDR3: CASSLNGRANYGYTF. Written as DNA, the CDR3 is TGTGCCAGCAGCTTAAACGGGAGAGCTAACTATGGCTACACCTTC.